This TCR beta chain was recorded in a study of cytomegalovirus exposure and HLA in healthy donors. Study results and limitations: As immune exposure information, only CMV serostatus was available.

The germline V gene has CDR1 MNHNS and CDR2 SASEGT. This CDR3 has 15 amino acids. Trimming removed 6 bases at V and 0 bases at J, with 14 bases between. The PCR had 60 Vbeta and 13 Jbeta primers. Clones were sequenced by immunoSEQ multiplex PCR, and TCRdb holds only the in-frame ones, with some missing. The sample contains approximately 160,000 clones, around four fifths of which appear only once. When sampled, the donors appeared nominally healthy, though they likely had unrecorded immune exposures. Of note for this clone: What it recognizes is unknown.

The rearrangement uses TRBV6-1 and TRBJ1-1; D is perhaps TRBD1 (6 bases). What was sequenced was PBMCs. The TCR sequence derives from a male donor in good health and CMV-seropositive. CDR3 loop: CASRPDQGLNTEAFF. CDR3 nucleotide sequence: TGTGCCAGCAGGCCAGACCAGGGGTTGAACACTGAAGCTTTCTTT.